The 5 T cell receptor beta chains below come from one sample, sequenced in a study of lymphopenia after photon versus proton radiotherapy. Assay: immunoSEQ multiplex PCR; the TCRdb copy retains only in-frame clones and omits some. The repertoire includes 53,000 or so clones, around 83% of them detected once, and around 30% sits in the top ten. The sample was peripheral blood, taken from a patient treated with photon-based radiotherapy. The receptor source for this set is a man over 45 with gastric cancer.

This clone was seen only once. The chain employs TRBV5-5 and TRBJ2-3; tentative D call: TRBD1 (6 bases). CDR3 length: 16 residues. CDR1 is SGHKS, CDR2 YYEKEE, per germline (reference sequence). V gave up 3 bases and J gave up 2 bases, with 16 bases separating them. CDR3: CASSSSRRGTTDTQYF. The CDR3 DNA reads TGTGCCAGCAGCTCGAGTAGAAGGGGGACCACAGATACGCAGTATTTT.

In DNA, the CDR3 is TGCGCCAGCAGCATTGGGGCAGGGGTCACCGGGGAGCTGTTTTTT. Translation: CASSIGAGVTGELFF. The rearrangement joins TRBV5-1 to TRBJ2-2; perhaps TRBD1 as D (6 bases). CDR1 and CDR2 from the germline V gene are SGHRS and YFSETQ. The CDR3 is 15 amino acids. Trimming removed 4 bases from V and 4 bases from J, with 14 bases in between.

The chain recombines TRBV5-3 with TRBJ1-5; D call uncertain. TRBV5-3 is an ORF, with its function uncertain. V was trimmed by 4 bases and J by 0 bases, leaving 23 bases between them. The CDR3 totals 19 residues. The CDR3 region is CARSPNLDREPYSNQPQHF. CDR3 sequence (DNA): TGTGCCAGAAGCCCTAACTTGGATAGGGAACCTTATAGCAATCAGCCCCAGCATTTT.

The V gene is TRBV28, the J gene TRBJ2-7; TRBD1 agrees at 8 bases. CDR1 is MDHEN, CDR2 SYDVKM, per germline. The CDR3 contains 14 residues. After removal of 6 bases from V and 5 bases from J, the junction contained 9 bases not matched to a gene. This chain's CDR3 is CASSPGGGYDEQYF. The CDR3 DNA reads TGTGCCAGCAGCCCAGGGGGCGGCTACGACGAGCAGTACTTC.

V is TRBV7-2 and J is TRBJ2-5; D possibly uses TRBD1 or TRBD2 (5 bases each). Trimming pared 5 bases from V and 3 bases from J, leaving 10 bases between. Germline V lookup: CDR1 SGHTA, CDR2 FQGNSA. This CDR3 has 13 amino acids. CDR3 nucleotides: TGTGCCAGCAGCGGGGACCGCAAAGAGACCCAGTACTTC. Its protein is CASSGDRKETQYF.